This TCR beta chain comes out of a study of T cells in Graves' hyperthyroidism and ophthalmopathy. Amplification of TCR beta CDR3 regions used RNA as the template. The HTBI set primed first-round TCR CDR3 RT-PCR. MiXCR, applied by TCRdb to the multiplex PCR reads, yields one record per CDR3 protein. The sample has a few hundred thousand distinct CDR3 sequences; roughly an eighth are singletons. It was considered stable Graves' hyperthyroidism when ophthalmopathy did not progress within 18 months. Recently diagnosed hyperthyroidism of less than 2 months' duration affected patients aged 18 to 65. A remark on this clonotype: A read error may be the cause here, since a much bigger clone is one base away.

Sequenced input: blood. This receptor was taken from a woman aged 18 to 35 with Graves' hyperthyroidism.

The CDR3 is CASSLDDNLPPQHF. CDR3 coding DNA: TGTGCCAGCAGCTTAGACGACAATCTCCCGCCCCAGCATTTT. The V and J genes are TRBV7-2 and TRBJ1-5; D ambiguous. V was pared by 1 base and J by 9 bases, with 13 bases between. This CDR3 is 14 amino acids long. The germline gives CDR1 SGHTA, CDR2 FQGNSA.